This entry describes one T cell receptor (beta chain). The sample belongs to a study of blood T cell repertoires in COVID-19. About the study: Collection of acute and convalescent COVID-19 samples took place in the United States, Italy and Spain. PBMCs, B-cell-depleted T cells, or T cells were the source of the cDNA or gDNA that made up the material.

V lost 6 bases and J 1 base, leaving 10 bases between the germline ends. The CDR3 covers 13 residues. Germline V gene sequence: CDR1 MNHEY, CDR2 SVGEGT. In the source study's methods: By means of reference gene primer amplification, nucleated cell counts were estimated. Sequenced by immunoSEQ multiplex PCR; TCRdb stores in-frame clones only, minus some. The V and J calls and clone size were taken over from that table, and D and trimming were inferred from the DNA. This table holds tens of thousands of clones, under 80% found once. In Seattle, patients joined the study during active infection and were tracked longitudinally.

This sequence was found in a man between 65 and 79 years old with COVID-19, enrolled during active disease. The chain carries TRBV6-2 or TRBV6-3 and TRBJ2-7; D gene uncertain. Input material: peripheral blood. In DNA, the CDR3 is TGTGCCAGCAGCCCCCGACAATCCTACGAGCAGTACTTC. It specifies CASSPRQSYEQYF.